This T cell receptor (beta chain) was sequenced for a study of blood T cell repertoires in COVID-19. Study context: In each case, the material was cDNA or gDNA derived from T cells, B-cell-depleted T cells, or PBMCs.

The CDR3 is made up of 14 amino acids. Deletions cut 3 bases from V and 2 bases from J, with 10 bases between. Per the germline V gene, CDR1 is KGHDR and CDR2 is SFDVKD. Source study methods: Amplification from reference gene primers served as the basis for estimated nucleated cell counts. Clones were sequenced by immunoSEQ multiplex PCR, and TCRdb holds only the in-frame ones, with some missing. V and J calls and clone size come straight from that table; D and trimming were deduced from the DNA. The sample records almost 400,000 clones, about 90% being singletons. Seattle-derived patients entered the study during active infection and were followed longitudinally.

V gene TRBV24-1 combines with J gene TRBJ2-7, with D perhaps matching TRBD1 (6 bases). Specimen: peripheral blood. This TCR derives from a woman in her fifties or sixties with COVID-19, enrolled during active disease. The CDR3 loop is CATSDNRVPYEQYF. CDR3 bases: TGTGCCACCAGTGATAACAGGGTACCCTACGAGCAGTACTTC.